The sequence of this T cell receptor beta chain was determined in a study of technical replicates of blood from a few donors. This CDR3 contains 18 residues. Germline loops: CDR1 SGHTA, CDR2 FQGTGA. V lost 6 bases and J 1 base, leaving 19 bases between the germline ends. The table came from immunoSEQ multiplex PCR; TCRdb's copy has only in-frame clones and leaves some out. The sample records approximately 81,000 clones, about 81% being singletons. The sequenced sample consisted of PBMCs. The sequence derives from a human donor in good health. Some clones in this sample may be carry-over from other donors' samples. This rearrangement joins TRBV7-3 to TRBJ2-6; TRBD1 is a possible D gene (5 bases). CDR3 loop: CASSYDPIQGSGANVLTF. Written as DNA, the CDR3 is TGTGCCAGCAGTTACGATCCGATCCAGGGATCTGGGGCCAACGTCCTGACTTTC. Looking up the rest from reference TRBV7-3 and TRBJ2-6 gives the full variable domain: GAGVSQTPSNKVTEKGKYVELRCDPISGHTALYWYRQSLGQGPEFLIYFQGTGAADDSGLPNDRFFAVRPEGSVSTLKIQRTERGDSAVYLCASSYDPIQGSGANVLTFGAGSRLTVL.